The rows below give T cell receptor beta chains drawn from one sample of a study of response to subunit inactivated influenza vaccine. TCRdb processed the RT-PCR reads anew with MiXCR; each CDR3 protein has one entry. The sample has roughly 700,000 distinct CDR3 sequences; 15% to 19% are singletons. The sample consisted of PBMCs from blood, taken about 12 days after vaccination. The receptors were sampled from a man between 45 and 60 years old who received an inactivated influenza vaccine. The CDR3 runs from the conserved cysteine through the conserved F or W. D genes are given only for firm matches. A clone size is listed for some rows: how often the clone was seen (once, few, many), or a class if it is expanded.

d_call	clone_size	v_call	j_call	cdr3_aa	cdr3_nt
-	few	TRBV7-8	TRBJ1-4	CASSTKRVAANEKLFF	TGTGCCAGCAGCACTAAAAGAGTTGCAGCTAATGAAAAACTGTTTTTT
-	few	TRBV6-5	TRBJ1-3	CASSYDGSPNSGGTIYF	TGTGCCAGCAGTTACGACGGGAGTCCCAACTCTGGAGGCACCATATATTTT
-	once	TRBV20-1	TRBJ1-6	CSARGGGAYNSPLHF	TGCAGTGCTAGAGGAGGGGGGGCCTATAATTCACCCCTCCACTTT
-	few	TRBV11-2	TRBJ1-2	CASSFISTQANYGYTF	TGTGCCAGCAGCTTCATATCTACACAGGCTAACTATGGCTACACCTTC
-	many	TRBV20-1	TRBJ2-1	CSARDPSGAQNYNEQFF	TGCAGTGCTAGAGATCCATCCGGGGCGCAGAACTACAATGAGCAGTTCTTC
-	few	TRBV7-2	TRBJ2-7	CASSSPGFFSYEQYF	TGTGCCAGCAGCTCCCCAGGATTTTTCTCCTACGAGCAGTACTTC
TRBD1	-	TRBV18	TRBJ2-1	CASSLIPPGQGTNEQFF	TGTGCCAGCTCTCTTATACCCCCGGGACAGGGGACCAATGAGCAGTTCTTC
-	-	TRBV20-1	TRBJ2-6	CSAPRPGANVLTF	TGCAGTGCGCCGAGACCAGGGGCCAACGTCCTGACTTTC
-	-	TRBV6-2/TRBV6-3	TRBJ2-7	CASSRKYEQYF	TGTGCCAGCAGTCGAAAGTACGAGCAGTACTTC
-	few	TRBV7-6	TRBJ1-6	CASSHRQKGLNSPLHF	TGTGCCAGCAGCCATAGACAGAAAGGTCTTAATTCACCCCTCCACTTT
TRBD2	-	TRBV6-2/TRBV6-3	TRBJ2-1	CASILREGGYNEQFF	TGTGCCAGCATTTTACGGGAGGGGGGCTACAATGAGCAGTTCTTC
TRBD1	-	TRBV5-6	TRBJ1-2	CASLGAGGDYGYTF	TGTGCCAGCCTGGGGGCAGGGGGCGACTATGGCTACACCTTC
TRBD2	few	TRBV6-1	TRBJ2-5	CASTAGTGGTQYF	TGTGCCAGCACCGCCGGGACGGGAGGGACCCAGTACTTC
-	-	TRBV10-3	TRBJ1-5	CAISESGGRGNQPQHF	TGTGCCATCAGTGAGTCCGGGGGGCGCGGCAATCAGCCCCAGCATTTT
-	few	TRBV9	TRBJ2-1	CASSVKGSTYNEQFF	TGTGCCAGCAGCGTAAAAGGGAGCACCTACAATGAGCAGTTCTTC
TRBD2	few	TRBV28	TRBJ2-2	CASSRTSGEGGELFF	TGTGCCAGCAGTAGGACTAGCGGTGAGGGCGGGGAGCTGTTTTTT